The T cell receptor (beta chain) described here comes from a study of tissue T cells after allogeneic stem cell transplantation. This research-autopsy study prospectively enrolled adult allogeneic hematopoietic cell transplant recipients with steroid-refractory graft-versus-host disease. Clones were read by immunoSEQ multiplex PCR, and TCRdb kept only the in-frame ones, dropping some. Altogether over 1,000 clones are present, about two thirds being singletons, with the ten largest covering 15% to 19%. Whole-study findings and limits: Few T cell clones were shared across patients, but motif clusters showed tissue-specific shared signatures. Limitations included a small, clinically heterogeneous cohort and limited sampling depth.

In germline, CDR1 is SGHTA, CDR2 FQGNSA. The germline V and J ends were trimmed by 2 bases and 0 bases, with 8 bases remaining between them. The CDR3 is 15 residues long. Notes on this clone: The antigen remains unidentified.

Specimen: stomach tissue, collected at autopsy. The source of this sequence is a male patient aged 60 or older with steroid-refractory graft-versus-host disease after an allogeneic stem cell transplant. Some T cells may have come from the graft donor. The chain employs TRBV7-2 and TRBJ2-1; D gene uncertain. The CDR3 loop is CASSLLQLSYNEQFF. CDR3 sequence (DNA): TGTGCCAGCAGCTTATTGCAGCTCTCCTACAATGAGCAGTTCTTC.